This T cell receptor beta chain appears in the sequencing data of a study of blood T cell repertoires in COVID-19. About the research overall: COVID-19 samples, acute and convalescent, were from the United States, Italy and Spain.

As processed by the authors: The assay estimated nucleated cells by amplifying reference gene primers. Produced via immunoSEQ multiplex PCR; TCRdb's table is partial and in-frame only. V, J and clone size are taken as reported in that table, and D and trimming were inferred from the DNA itself. The sample has 300,000 to 400,000 clones; about nine tenths are singletons. This CDR3 contains 15 residues. The germline V gene has CDR1 MNHEY and CDR2 SMNVEV (reference sequence). V lost 2 bases, J lost 10 bases, and 7 bases stayed unmatched. The Seattle patients joined while their infection was active and were tracked longitudinally afterward.

The chain joins TRBV27 to TRBJ2-1, with 11 positions matching TRBD2. The sequence derives from a woman in her forties or fifties with COVID-19, enrolled during active disease. Sample: peripheral blood. CDR3 sequence reads: CASSLVAGGPREQFF. CDR3 in DNA: TGTGCCAGCAGTTTAGTAGCGGGAGGGCCACGGGAGCAGTTCTTC.